This T cell receptor (beta chain) comes out of a study of blood T cell repertoires in COVID-19 (dated by TCRdb to 2019 to 2021). For the study in its entirety: The collaborator samples originated in the United States, Italy and Spain and spanned the acute and convalescent phases of COVID-19. Samples came from the ongoing ImmuneRACE study (first 160 participants) plus 1,254 subjects from 6 global collaborators. Where available, HLA class I and class II types were taken from metadata supplied by the sample provider and were not determined by assay-based typing. Deeply sampled blood TCRbeta repertoires from subjects exposed to, actively infected with, or recovered from COVID-19 were included in the dataset. A freely available public database, intended as a resource for researchers studying the immune response to SARS-CoV-2, is where the repertoires were released. The prospective study material was composed of cDNA or gDNA derived from T cells, B-cell-depleted T cells, or PBMCs. Nearly every sample came with metadata listing a de-identified subject ID, COVID-19 status, age in years and sex.

On this clone itself: It lacks a known antigen. It has no much larger one-base neighbor in the sample; base qualities were not kept.

Whole blood was collected in K2EDTA tubes by collaborating institutions according to the institutions' own protocols. For TCRbeta analysis, collaborator samples were shipped as frozen whole blood, as isolated PBMCs, or as DNA extracted from either sample type. Points the paper makes about the study in general: Clinical and demographic metadata were provided uncurated, with the amount varying by source and participant.

TCRbeta CDR3 regions were amplified from genomic DNA by means of the immunoSEQ Assay, a bias-controlled multiplex PCR. Per the authors' processing: The number of nucleated cells in each sample was estimated from the amplification of reference gene primers within the assay. To quantify the absolute abundance of each unique TCRbeta CDR3 rearrangement, sequence reads were collapsed and filtered. Productive Simpson clonality was computed per sample as the square root of Simpson's diversity index over productive rearrangements. This is the immuneACCESS table as TCRdb keeps it, with only in-frame sequences that have V and J called. A part of the clones is gone; compared with another copy, unresolved V genes explain less than half, and the rest is unexplained. V and J calls and clone size come straight from that table; D and trimming were deduced from the DNA. Present in this sample are under 250,000 clones, 82% of which were seen just once. About 3.6% of the sample belongs to the ten largest clones.

The TCR originated in a woman older than 75 with acute or convalescent COVID-19. The material sequenced was peripheral blood.

The DNA reads as follows: TGTGCCAGTAGTATCTCAGGGGGCGGTCAGCCCCAGCATTTT. This is translated as CASSISGGGQPQHF. Rearrangement joined TRBV19 to TRBJ1-5; the junction holds 8 bases that match TRBD1. For CDR1 and CDR2, the germline V gene (reference sequence) lists LNHDA and SQIVND. The CDR3, from cysteine to phenylalanine, totals 14 residues. The read is trimmed to its CDR3 DNA, 42 bases read in frame from base 1. The junction shows trimming of 3 bases on V and 6 bases on J, and the gene matches do not reach 4 bases of it.